This is a list of T cell receptor beta chains from one sample in a study of blood T cell repertoires in COVID-19. Only in-frame clones appear in the TCRdb table, and some are missing; sequencing was by immunoSEQ multiplex PCR. The table includes 150,000 to 200,000 clones, 80% detected once. Sequencing input: PBMCs or T cells enriched from blood (not recorded which). The receptor set was obtained from a man between 35 and 55 years old who had recovered from COVID-19. Each CDR3 is given with its conserved first and last residue. The D gene is left open where the match is weak. Clone size is stated in some rows and not others, as once, few, many or a class when expanded.

D gene | J gene | V gene | clone size | CDR3 DNA | CDR3 protein
. | TRBJ2-7 | TRBV11-2 | few | TGTGCCAGCAGCTCGAGCCTGGACTTTTACGAGCAGTACTTC | CASSSSLDFYEQYF
. | TRBJ1-1 | TRBV11-3 | . | TGTGCCAGCAGCTTAAATCCCGACGGGGGTGGGGCTTTCTTT | CASSLNPDGGGAFF
TRBD1 | TRBJ2-5 | TRBV2 | . | TGTGCCAGCAGACCTGGACAGGTCCTCCAAGAGACCCAGTACTTC | CASRPGQVLQETQYF
. | TRBJ1-2 | TRBV10-3 | . | TGTGCCATCAGTCCGGAGCCGGCGCGCTATGGCTACACCTTC | CAISPEPARYGYTF
TRBD2 | TRBJ2-2 | TRBV5-1 | . | TGCGCCAGCAGCTTATTAGCGGGGACCGGGGAGCTGTTTTTT | CASSLLAGTGELFF
. | TRBJ1-1 | TRBV7-6 | . | TGTGCCAGCAGCCCGGGTGAAGCTACTGAAGCTTTCTTT | CASSPGEATEAFF
. | TRBJ1-2 | TRBV6-2/TRBV6-3 | . | TGTGCCAGCAGTTACTCCGGAACAGGGATGGGGACTGGCTACACCTTC | CASSYSGTGMGTGYTF
TRBD2 | TRBJ2-2 | TRBV13 | . | TGTGCCAGCCAACGTAGCGGGGGATTGGGCACCGGGGAGCTGTTTTTT | CASQRSGGLGTGELFF
. | TRBJ1-2 | TRBV5-1 | . | TGCGCCAGCAGCTTGGCCGGGGTCACCAACTATGGCTACACCTTC | CASSLAGVTNYGYTF
. | TRBJ1-4 | TRBV11-2 | . | TGTGCCAGCAGCTTAGATCGGGGGGGCGGGAGTGAAAAACTGTTTTTT | CASSLDRGGGSEKLFF
TRBD1 | TRBJ2-7 | TRBV5-6 | . | TGTGCCAGCAGTTCGACAGGGGGCTCCTACGAGCAGTACTTC | CASSSTGGSYEQYF
TRBD1 | TRBJ1-2 | TRBV7-2 | . | TGTGCCAGCAGCCCCCGTGGGGGGACAGGGGCGGGGTATGGCTACACCTTC | CASSPRGGTGAGYGYTF
TRBD1 | TRBJ1-6 | TRBV25-1 | . | TGTGCCAGCGCGGGACAGAGTAATTCACCCCTCCACTTT | CASAGQSNSPLHF
TRBD2 | TRBJ2-5 | TRBV19 | once | TGTGCCTCTAGCGGGGGGTGGGTGGAGACCCAGTACTTC | CASSGGWVETQYF
TRBD1 | TRBJ1-5 | TRBV5-1 | . | TGCGCCAGCAGCTTCCAGGGGGCGGACAATCAGCCCCAGCATTTT | CASSFQGADNQPQHF
TRBD2 | TRBJ2-2 | TRBV7-2 | . | TGTGCCAGCAGCGAGACCGGGACTAGTAGCGGGGAGCTGTTTTTT | CASSETGTSSGELFF
TRBD1 | TRBJ1-5 | TRBV10-3 | . | TGTGCCATCAGTGGGACAGGGAGTCCCAATCAGCCCCAGCATTTT | CAISGTGSPNQPQHF
TRBD1 | TRBJ1-1 | TRBV23-1 | once | TGCGCCAGCAGTCAATCGACAGGGGGCGCGGACACTGAAGCTTTCTTT | CASSQSTGGADTEAFF
. | TRBJ1-4 | TRBV27 | . | TGTGCCAGCAGTTTTGACAGTCAAACTAATGAAAAACTGTTTTTT | CASSFDSQTNEKLFF
TRBD1 | TRBJ1-5 | TRBV30 | . | TGTGCCTGGAGCGGGGACAGGGAGGGCAATCAGCCCCAGCATTTT | CAWSGDREGNQPQHF
TRBD1 | TRBJ2-4 | TRBV5-1 | . | TGCGCCAGCAGCTTGGACGGACAGGGGGCAGCCAAAAACATTCAGTACTTC | CASSLDGQGAAKNIQYF
. | TRBJ1-2 | TRBV6-1 | . | TGTGCCAGCAGTGAAGCGGGCGGGGGCTATGGCTACACCTTC | CASSEAGGGYGYTF
TRBD2 | TRBJ2-7 | TRBV2 | . | TGTGCCAGAAGGTCTAGCGGGGGAGCCCGCTCCTACGAGCAGTACTTC | CARRSSGGARSYEQYF